This TCR beta chain derives from a study of control samples from healthy donors and cancer patients. Data came from immunoSEQ multiplex PCR; TCRdb stores just in-frame clones and leaves some out. The profile covers roughly 88,000 clones, with roughly nine tenths appearing a single time and around 0.95% taken by the ten largest. Sequenced: blood. This sequence was found in a woman in her twenties or thirties in good health.

CDR3 nucleotides: TGTGCCAGCAGTGACTCGAAGGGGGACGGGGCCAACGTCCTGACTTTC. Protein sequence: CASSDSKGDGANVLTF. This chain uses TRBV6-4 with TRBJ2-6, with D maybe TRBD1 (6 bases). The V gene lost 0 bases and the J gene lost 4 bases, with 10 bases spanning the gap. The germline CDR1 and CDR2 sequences are MRHNA and SNTAGT. This CDR3 region has 16 residues.